A selection of T cell receptor beta chains follows, all from one sample in a study of blood T cell repertoires in COVID-19. Produced via immunoSEQ multiplex PCR; TCRdb's table is partial and in-frame only. The data contain 150,000 to 200,000 clones, about 93% of them singletons. The source material was peripheral blood. The receptors stem from a man aged 50 or older with acute or convalescent COVID-19. CDR3s include the opening cysteine and the closing phenylalanine or tryptophan. The D gene is left open where the match is weak. Clone size is stated in some rows and not others, as once, few, many or a class when expanded.

>NA|TRBJ1-4|TRBD1|TRBV5-1
CASSRDRANEKLFF
TGCGCCAGCAGCCGGGACAGAGCTAATGAAAAACTGTTTTTT
>NA|TRBJ2-1|TRBD1|TRBV28
CASRADREWVF
TGTGCCAGCAGGGCCGACAGGGAATGGGTCTTC
>NA|TRBJ1-1|TRBD1|TRBV5-6
CASSYGDRRGTEAFF
TGTGCCAGCAGCTACGGGGACAGGAGGGGGACTGAAGCTTTCTTT
>NA|TRBJ2-5|NA|TRBV27
CASSARDTFQETQYF
TGTGCCAGCAGTGCCCGGGATACATTCCAAGAGACCCAGTACTTC
>NA|TRBJ2-3|NA|TRBV9
CASSVVFGGSTDTQYF
TGTGCCAGCAGCGTAGTGTTTGGGGGGAGCACAGATACGCAGTATTTT
>once|TRBJ2-2|TRBD2|TRBV14
CASSQDRGLAGVDGELFF
TGTGCCAGCAGCCAAGATAGGGGTCTAGCGGGAGTTGACGGGGAGCTGTTTTTT
>NA|TRBJ1-2|NA|TRBV6-1
CASSDRGGEGGYTF
TGTGCCAGCAGTGATCGCGGAGGGGAGGGTGGCTACACCTTC
>NA|TRBJ1-2|TRBD1|TRBV3-1/TRBV3-2
CASSPPTGNYGYTF
TGTGCCAGCAGCCCCCCGACAGGGAACTATGGCTACACCTTC
>NA|TRBJ1-2|TRBD1|TRBV28
CASSLSGTGETYGYTF
TGTGCCAGCAGTTTATCAGGGACAGGGGAAACCTATGGCTACACCTTC
>NA|TRBJ2-1|TRBD2|TRBV28
CASRTGTSGYNEQFF
TGTGCCAGCAGGACCGGGACTAGCGGATACAATGAGCAGTTCTTC
>NA|TRBJ2-5|NA|TRBV7-2
CASRFLGSGVTQYF
TGTGCCAGCAGATTCTTAGGGTCCGGGGTGACCCAGTACTTC
>NA|TRBJ2-5|TRBD2|TRBV2
CASSVTAGGQETQYF
TGTGCCAGCAGTGTAACGGCGGGGGGCCAAGAGACCCAGTACTTC
>NA|TRBJ2-1|NA|TRBV2
CASRAYDEQFF
TGTGCCAGCAGGGCATACGATGAGCAGTTCTTC
>NA|TRBJ1-3|TRBD1|TRBV30
CAWGTGDRGGTIYF
TGTGCCTGGGGGACAGGCGATAGAGGCGGCACCATATATTTT
>NA|TRBJ1-6|NA|TRBV20-1
CSASMDTYSPLHF
TGCAGTGCTAGTATGGACACCTATTCACCCCTCCACTTT
>NA|TRBJ2-3|TRBD2|TRBV18
CASSPLDSGKGTDTQYF
TGTGCCAGCTCACCACTCGATAGCGGGAAGGGGACAGATACGCAGTATTTT
>NA|TRBJ1-6|TRBD1|TRBV2
CASRTRDRASSPLHF
TGTGCCAGCAGAACCCGGGACAGGGCTTCTTCACCCCTCCACTTT
>NA|TRBJ1-5|NA|TRBV5-5
CASSLSSPNQPQHF
TGTGCCAGCAGCTTGTCCTCCCCCAATCAGCCCCAGCATTTT
>NA|TRBJ2-1|TRBD2|TRBV7-9
CASSPLAGANNEQFF
TGTGCCAGCAGCCCCCTAGCGGGAGCGAACAATGAGCAGTTCTTC
>NA|TRBJ1-4|NA|TRBV19
CASSPAGLELFF
TGTGCCAGTAGCCCAGCCGGGTTAGAGCTGTTTTTT
>NA|TRBJ2-3|TRBD1|TRBV5-8
CASSLGSGGGTDTQYF
TGTGCCAGCAGCTTGGGGTCAGGGGGAGGCACAGATACGCAGTATTTT
>NA|TRBJ2-1|NA|TRBV2
CASSPGVRDRGGDEQFF
TGTGCCAGCAGCCCGGGGGTTAGGGACAGAGGGGGAGATGAGCAGTTCTTC
>NA|TRBJ1-4|NA|TRBV19
CANLSEKLFF
TGTGCCAACTTAAGCGAAAAACTGTTTTTT
>NA|TRBJ1-5|TRBD1|TRBV15
CATSLGTGSNQPQHF
TGTGCCACCAGCCTTGGGACAGGGAGCAATCAGCCCCAGCATTTT
>NA|TRBJ2-5|TRBD1|TRBV30
CARDRGPSETQYF
TGTGCCCGGGACAGGGGGCCTTCAGAGACCCAGTACTTC
>NA|TRBJ1-1|NA|TRBV5-8
CASTSRGGNTEAFF
TGTGCCAGCACCTCTCGGGGGGGAAACACTGAAGCTTTCTTT
>NA|TRBJ2-7|TRBD1|TRBV2
CASISQGVFYEQYF
TGTGCCAGCATCTCCCAGGGGGTCTTCTACGAGCAGTACTTC
>NA|TRBJ1-1|NA|TRBV5-1
CASIQLPGQNTEAFF
TGCGCCAGCATTCAACTCCCGGGACAGAACACTGAAGCTTTCTTT
>NA|TRBJ1-5|NA|TRBV7-8
CASSQGGVGSSNQPQHF
TGTGCCAGCAGCCAAGGAGGGGTGGGGAGTAGCAATCAGCCCCAGCATTTT
>NA|TRBJ2-1|TRBD1|TRBV5-6
CASSLWGQGARNEQFF
TGTGCCAGCAGCTTGTGGGGACAGGGGGCGAGGAATGAGCAGTTCTTC
>NA|TRBJ2-5|TRBD1|TRBV7-8
CASSPRQGFGETQYF
TGTGCCAGCAGCCCCCGACAGGGGTTTGGGGAGACCCAGTACTTC
>NA|TRBJ2-1|TRBD2|TRBV24-1
CATSATLAEGSYNEQFF
TGTGCCACCAGTGCTACACTAGCGGAGGGGTCCTACAATGAGCAGTTCTTC
>NA|TRBJ2-3|TRBD2|TRBV7-2
CASSKRLAGAFTDTQYF
TGTGCCAGCAGCAAGAGACTAGCGGGGGCCTTCACAGATACGCAGTATTTT
>NA|TRBJ2-1|TRBD1|TRBV4-1
CASSQWITGDHEQFF
TGCGCCAGCAGCCAATGGATAACAGGGGATCATGAGCAGTTCTTC
>NA|TRBJ1-2|NA|TRBV7-9
CASSFSLYGYTF
TGTGCCAGCAGCTTCTCCCTCTATGGCTACACCTTC
>NA|TRBJ2-3|TRBD2|TRBV23-1
CASIQPGLAGGSTDTQYF
TGCGCCAGCATACAACCGGGACTAGCGGGAGGGAGCACAGATACGCAGTATTTT
>NA|TRBJ2-1|NA|TRBV28
CASSRQDIPSYNEQFF
TGTGCCAGCAGTAGACAGGACATACCCTCCTACAATGAGCAGTTCTTC
>NA|TRBJ1-2|TRBD1|TRBV7-2
CASSPRQGYGYTF
TGTGCCAGCAGCCCCAGACAGGGGTATGGCTACACCTTC
>NA|TRBJ1-2|TRBD1|TRBV27
CASSATTGVYGYTF
TGTGCCAGCAGTGCCACGACAGGGGTCTATGGCTACACCTTC
>NA|TRBJ1-1|NA|TRBV27
CASSPVWRSWTEAFF
TGTGCCAGCAGTCCTGTCTGGCGGAGTTGGACTGAAGCTTTCTTT
>NA|TRBJ2-7|NA|TRBV10-3
CAISDGRGYEQYF
TGTGCCATCAGTGATGGCAGGGGCTACGAGCAGTACTTC
>NA|TRBJ2-5|TRBD2|TRBV5-4
CASSLAGGGAETQYF
TGTGCCAGCAGCTTGGCGGGCGGGGGGGCGGAGACCCAGTACTTC
>NA|TRBJ2-5|NA|TRBV11-3
CASSFNGETQYF
TGTGCCAGCAGCTTTAACGGAGAGACCCAGTACTTC
>few|TRBJ2-2|TRBD2|TRBV27
CASRLAGTNTGELFF
TGTGCCAGCAGACTAGCGGGAACGAACACCGGGGAGCTGTTTTTT
>NA|TRBJ1-6|NA|TRBV19
CASSIQGVGSPLHF
TGTGCCAGTAGTATCCAGGGTGTAGGTTCACCCCTCCACTTT
>NA|TRBJ1-3|TRBD1|TRBV6-5
CASSSDRAPGNTIYF
TGTGCCAGCAGCTCCGACAGGGCGCCTGGAAACACCATATATTTT
>NA|TRBJ1-2|NA|TRBV9
CASSALIRPPAGVGGYTF
TGTGCCAGCAGCGCCCTGATCCGCCCCCCGGCAGGGGTCGGGGGCTACACCTTC
>NA|TRBJ2-1|TRBD2|TRBV29-1
CSVDIGGAYNEQFF
TGCAGCGTTGACATCGGGGGGGCCTACAATGAGCAGTTCTTC
>NA|TRBJ1-2|NA|TRBV28
CASTLGYGYTF
TGTGCCAGCACCCTCGGGTATGGCTACACCTTC
>NA|TRBJ2-5|TRBD1|TRBV7-9
CASSLSPGTGRETQYF
TGTGCCAGCAGCTTATCCCCCGGGACAGGGCGGGAGACCCAGTACTTC
>once|TRBJ1-5|NA|TRBV6-5
CASMGGAADYQPQHF
TGTGCCAGCATGGGAGGGGCCGCCGATTATCAGCCCCAGCATTTT
>NA|TRBJ1-6|TRBD1|TRBV7-2
CASSSRQGDNSPLHF
TGTGCCAGCAGCTCGAGGCAGGGGGATAATTCACCCCTCCACTTT
>NA|TRBJ1-1|NA|TRBV29-1
CSVEGGNVLNTEAFF
TGCAGCGTTGAAGGCGGAAACGTACTGAACACTGAAGCTTTCTTT
>NA|TRBJ1-1|NA|TRBV30
CAWSVLYNTEAFF
TGTGCCTGGAGTGTACTGTATAACACTGAAGCTTTCTTT
>once|TRBJ1-1|NA|TRBV1
CTRSEAFF
TGCACCCGCTCCGAGGCTTTCTTT
>NA|TRBJ1-2|NA|TRBV28
CASSFRPGGYTF
TGTGCCAGCAGTTTCAGGCCGGGGGGCTACACCTTC